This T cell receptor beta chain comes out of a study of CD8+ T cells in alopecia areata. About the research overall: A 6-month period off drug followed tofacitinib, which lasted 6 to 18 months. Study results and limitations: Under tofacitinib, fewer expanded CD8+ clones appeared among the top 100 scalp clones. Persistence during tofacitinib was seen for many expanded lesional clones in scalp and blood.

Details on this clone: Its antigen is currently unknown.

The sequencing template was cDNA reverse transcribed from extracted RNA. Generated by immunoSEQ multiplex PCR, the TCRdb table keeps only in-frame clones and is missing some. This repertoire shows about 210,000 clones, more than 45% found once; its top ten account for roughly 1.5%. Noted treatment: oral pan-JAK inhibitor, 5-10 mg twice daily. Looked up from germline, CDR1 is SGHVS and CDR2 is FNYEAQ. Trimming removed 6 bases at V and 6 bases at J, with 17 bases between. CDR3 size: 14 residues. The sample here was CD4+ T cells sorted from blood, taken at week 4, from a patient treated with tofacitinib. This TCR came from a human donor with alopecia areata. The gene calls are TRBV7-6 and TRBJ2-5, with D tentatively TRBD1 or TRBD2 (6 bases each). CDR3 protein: CASSPRGRVKTQYF. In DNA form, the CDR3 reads TGTGCCAGCAGTCCACGGGGGCGCGTAAAGACCCAGTACTTC.